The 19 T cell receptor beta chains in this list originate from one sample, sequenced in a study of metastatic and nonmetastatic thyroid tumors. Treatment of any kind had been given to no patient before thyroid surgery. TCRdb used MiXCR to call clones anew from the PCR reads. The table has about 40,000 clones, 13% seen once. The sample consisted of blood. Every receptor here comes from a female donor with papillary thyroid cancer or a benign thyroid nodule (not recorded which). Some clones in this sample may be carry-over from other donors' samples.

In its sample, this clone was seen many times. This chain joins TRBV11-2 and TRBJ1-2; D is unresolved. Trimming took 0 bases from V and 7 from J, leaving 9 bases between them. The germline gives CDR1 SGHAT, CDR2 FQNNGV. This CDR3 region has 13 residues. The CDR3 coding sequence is TGTGCCAGCAGCTTAGATCGGACTCGTGGCTACACCTTC. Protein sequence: CASSLDRTRGYTF.

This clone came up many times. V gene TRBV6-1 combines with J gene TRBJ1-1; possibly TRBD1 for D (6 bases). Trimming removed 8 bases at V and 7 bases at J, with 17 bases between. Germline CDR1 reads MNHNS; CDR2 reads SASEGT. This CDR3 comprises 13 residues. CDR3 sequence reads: CASGRGGQGEAFF. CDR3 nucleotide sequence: TGTGCCAGCGGAAGGGGGGGCCAAGGTGAAGCTTTCTTT.

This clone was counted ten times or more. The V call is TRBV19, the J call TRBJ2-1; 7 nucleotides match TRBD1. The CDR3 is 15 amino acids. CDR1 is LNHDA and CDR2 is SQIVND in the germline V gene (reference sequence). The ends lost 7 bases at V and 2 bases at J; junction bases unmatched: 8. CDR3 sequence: CASTPDRDPYNEQFF. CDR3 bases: TGTGCCAGTACCCCCGACAGGGATCCCTACAATGAGCAGTTCTTC.

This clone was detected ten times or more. The CDR3 bases are TGTGCCAGCAGTCCCCAGGGCCCTTATGGCTACACCTTC. Residues: CASSPQGPYGYTF. The chain combines TRBV27 with TRBJ1-2; TRBD1 might be the D (5 bases). Trimming cost V 5 bases and J 5 bases, with 12 bases left between them. The CDR3 consists of 13 residues. Per germline, CDR1 MNHEY and CDR2 SMNVEV (reference sequence).

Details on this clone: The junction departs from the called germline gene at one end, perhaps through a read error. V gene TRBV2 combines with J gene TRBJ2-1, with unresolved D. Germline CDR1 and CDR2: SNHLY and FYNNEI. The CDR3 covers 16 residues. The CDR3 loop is CASKVLGQISYNERFF. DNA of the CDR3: TGTGCCAGCAAGGTTCTTGGGCAGATCTCCTACAATGAGCGGTTCTTC. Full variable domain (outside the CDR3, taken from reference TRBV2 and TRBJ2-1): EPEVTQTPSHQVTQMGQEVILRCVPISNHLYFYWYRQILGQKVEFLVSFYNNEISEKSEIFDDQFSVERPDGSNFTLKIRSTKLEDSAMYFCASKVLGQISYNERFFGPGTRLTVL.

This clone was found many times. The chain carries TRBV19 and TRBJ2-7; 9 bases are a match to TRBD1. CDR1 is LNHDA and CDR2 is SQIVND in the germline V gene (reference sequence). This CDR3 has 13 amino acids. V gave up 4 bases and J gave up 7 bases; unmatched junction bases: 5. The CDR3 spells CASSTSGTGEQYF. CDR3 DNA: TGTGCCAGTAGTACCTCCGGGACAGGGGAGCAGTACTTC.

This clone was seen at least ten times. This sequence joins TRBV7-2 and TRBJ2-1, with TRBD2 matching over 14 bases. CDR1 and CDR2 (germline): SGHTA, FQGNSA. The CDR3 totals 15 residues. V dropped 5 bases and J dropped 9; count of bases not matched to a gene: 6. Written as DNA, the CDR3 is TGTGCCAGCAGCCCGACTAGCGGGAGGGCCTTTGAGCAGTTCTTC. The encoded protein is CASSPTSGRAFEQFF.

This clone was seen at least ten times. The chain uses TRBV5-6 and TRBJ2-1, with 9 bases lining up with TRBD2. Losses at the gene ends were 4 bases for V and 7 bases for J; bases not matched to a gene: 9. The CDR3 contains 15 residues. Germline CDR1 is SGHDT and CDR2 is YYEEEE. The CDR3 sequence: CASSAVSGSGNEQFF. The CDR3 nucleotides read TGTGCCAGCAGCGCGGTTAGCGGGAGTGGGAATGAGCAGTTCTTC.

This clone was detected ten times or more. The CDR3 nucleotides are TGCAGTGCTAGACCGACTAGCGGGGGTAGGAATGAGCAGTTCTTC. Translation gives CSARPTSGGRNEQFF. The genes are TRBV20-1 and TRBJ2-1, with 12 bases matching TRBD2. The CDR3 has 15 amino acids. Germline V CDR1 and CDR2: DFQATT, SNEGSKA (reference sequence). J lost 7 bases, V lost 2 bases, and 6 bases had no gene match.

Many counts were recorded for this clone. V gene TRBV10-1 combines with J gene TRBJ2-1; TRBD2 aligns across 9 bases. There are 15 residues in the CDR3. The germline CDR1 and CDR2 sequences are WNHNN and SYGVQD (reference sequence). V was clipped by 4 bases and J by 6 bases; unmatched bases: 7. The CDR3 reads CASSATSGGGNEQFF. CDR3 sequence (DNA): TGCGCCAGCAGTGCGACTAGCGGAGGGGGCAATGAGCAGTTCTTC.

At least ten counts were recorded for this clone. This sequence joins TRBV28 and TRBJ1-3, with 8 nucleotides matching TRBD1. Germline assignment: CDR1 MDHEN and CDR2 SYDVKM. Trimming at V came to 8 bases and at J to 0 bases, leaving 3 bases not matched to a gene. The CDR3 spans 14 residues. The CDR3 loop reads CASLDRGSGNTIYF. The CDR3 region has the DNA TGTGCCAGCCTCGACAGGGGCTCTGGAAACACCATATATTTT.

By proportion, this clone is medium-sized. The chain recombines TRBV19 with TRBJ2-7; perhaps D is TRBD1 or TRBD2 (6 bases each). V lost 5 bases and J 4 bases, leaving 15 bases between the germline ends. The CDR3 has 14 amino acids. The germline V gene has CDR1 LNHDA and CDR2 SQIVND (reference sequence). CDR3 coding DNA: TGTGCCAGTAGTGACGGGAGCAGGGGTTACGAGCAGTACTTC. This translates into CASSDGSRGYEQYF. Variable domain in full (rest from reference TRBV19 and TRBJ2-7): DGGITQSPKYLFRKEGQNVTLSCEQNLNHDAMYWYRQDPGQGLRLIYYSQIVNDFQKGDIAEGYSVSREKKESFPLTVTSAQKNPTAFYLCASSDGSRGYEQYFGPGTRLTVT.

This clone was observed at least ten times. CDR3 loop: CASSYSQGGGEKLFF. Written as DNA, the CDR3 is TGTGCCAGCAGTTACAGCCAGGGGGGAGGTGAAAAACTGTTTTTT. The chain joins TRBV6-5 to TRBJ1-4; 7 bases map to TRBD1. Per the germline V gene, CDR1 is MNHEY and CDR2 is SVGAGI. The J segment lost 7 bases and the V segment lost 2 bases, leaving 7 bases of the junction unmatched. The CDR3 loop spans 15 amino acids.

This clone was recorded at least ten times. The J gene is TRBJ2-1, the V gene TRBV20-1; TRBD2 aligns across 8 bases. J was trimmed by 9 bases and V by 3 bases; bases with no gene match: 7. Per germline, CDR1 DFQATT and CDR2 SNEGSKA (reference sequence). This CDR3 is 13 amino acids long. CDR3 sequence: CSARGLVGGEQFF. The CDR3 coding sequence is TGCAGTGCTAGGGGACTAGTGGGGGGTGAGCAGTTCTTC.

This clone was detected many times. Here the CDR3 DNA reads TGTGCCAGCCGTTTACAGGGGGCTGAAGCTTTCTTT. Its protein is CASRLQGAEAFF. The chain has TRBV6-1 and TRBJ1-1; 8 bases align to TRBD1. Germline CDR1 and CDR2: MNHNS and SASEGT. V lost 8 bases and J lost 6; bases outside the gene matches: 5. This CDR3 has 12 residues.

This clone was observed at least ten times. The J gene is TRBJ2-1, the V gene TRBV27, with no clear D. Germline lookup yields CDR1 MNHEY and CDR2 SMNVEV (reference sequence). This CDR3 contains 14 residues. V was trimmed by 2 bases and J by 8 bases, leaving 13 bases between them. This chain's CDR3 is CASSLKSEGDEQFF. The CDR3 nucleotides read TGTGCCAGCAGTTTAAAGAGCGAAGGCGATGAGCAGTTCTTC.

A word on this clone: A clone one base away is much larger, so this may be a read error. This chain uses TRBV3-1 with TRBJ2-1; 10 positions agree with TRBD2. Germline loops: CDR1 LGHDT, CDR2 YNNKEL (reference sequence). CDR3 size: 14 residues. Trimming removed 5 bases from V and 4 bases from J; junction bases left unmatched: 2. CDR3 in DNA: TGTGCCAGCAGCTGGACTAGCGGATACAATGAGCAGTTCTTC. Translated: CASSWTSGYNEQFF.

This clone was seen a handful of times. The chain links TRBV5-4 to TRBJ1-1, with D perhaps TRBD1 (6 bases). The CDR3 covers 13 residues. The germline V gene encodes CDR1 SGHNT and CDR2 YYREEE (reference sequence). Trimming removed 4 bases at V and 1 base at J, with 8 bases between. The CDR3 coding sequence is TGTGCCAGCAGCCCGACAGGGAACACTGAAGCTTTCTTT. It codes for CASSPTGNTEAFF.

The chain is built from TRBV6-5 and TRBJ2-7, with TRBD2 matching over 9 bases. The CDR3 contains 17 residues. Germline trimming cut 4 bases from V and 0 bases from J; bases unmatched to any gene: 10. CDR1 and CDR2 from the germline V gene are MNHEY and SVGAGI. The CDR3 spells CASSSYGTSRGSYEQYF. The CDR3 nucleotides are TGTGCCAGCAGTTCGTACGGGACTAGCAGGGGCTCCTACGAGCAGTACTTC.